The present T cell receptor (beta chain) was sequenced within a study of blood T cells in healthy people across ages. Study overall: Through template switching, about one barcoded beta molecule was captured per two T cells, as measured in model experiments. Study observations and caveats: Aged donors had fewer naive CD4+ cells and lower diversity than long-lived donors. Strong correlation was found linking TCR beta diversity to naive T cell percentage.

Primers used in a second PCR of about 7 to 11 cycles were a sample-barcoded 5' primer and a J-beta primer mix. Each CDR3 protein gets one entry after TCRdb re-called the 5' RACE reads with MiXCR. Of about 650,000 distinct CDR3 sequences listed, about a third are singletons. Healthy Caucasian individuals from Russia aged about 6 to 95 were enrolled as donors. The CDR3 sequence is 14 residues long. Trimming removed 6 bases from V and 3 bases from J, with 17 bases in between. Germline CDR1 and CDR2: SQVTM and ANQGSEA. This clonotype was counted a single time. The antigen is undetermined. V and J are TRBV29-1 and TRBJ1-2; D is ambiguous. The specimen was blood. This TCR derives from an elderly woman in good health. The CDR3 sequence: CSVARRQAHYGYTF. The DNA for the CDR3 is TGCAGCGTCGCCCGGCGGCAGGCCCACTATGGCTACACCTTC. Full variable domain (missing parts from reference TRBV29-1 and TRBJ1-2): SAVISQKPSRDICQRGTSLTIQCQVDSQVTMMFWYRQQPGQSLTLIATANQGSEATYESGFVIDKFPISRPNLTFSTLTVSNMSPEDSSIYLCSVARRQAHYGYTFGSGTRLTVV.